This T cell receptor (beta chain) was captured in a study of shared clonotypes between healthy human individuals. The germline V and J ends were trimmed by 8 bases and 1 base, with 13 bases remaining between them. The V gene's germline CDR1 is MNHEY and CDR2 SVGAGI. The length of the CDR3 is 14 residues. Profiled with immunoSEQ multiplex PCR; TCRdb holds only in-frame clones, not every one. The repertoire holds under 2,500,000 clones, with approximately 96% as singletons. Findings and limits, study-wide: Despite large depth, sorted-subset datasets appeared incompletely sequenced. Non-shared clonotypes displayed generation probabilities falling below those of clonotypes present in all four donors.

Caucasian adults living in Nashville, Tennessee, provided all samples. Points on this clone: Its target is not known.

This chain uses TRBV6-5 with TRBJ2-3; either TRBD1 or TRBD2 may supply D (7 bases each). This clonotype originated in a man aged 18 to 29 in good health. Sequences were obtained from naive CD4+ T cells sorted from blood. Described subset: CD45RA+ positively selected. CDR3 in amino acids: CASAGGAGTDTQYF. In DNA, the CDR3 is TGTGCCAGCGCAGGGGGGGCGGGCACAGATACGCAGTATTTT.